Presented here are 12 T cell receptor beta chains from one specimen sequenced in a study of long-term antiretroviral therapy in people with HIV. Assay version v3.0 of immunoSEQ was used, and it was run at survey level. Profiling relied on immunoSEQ multiplex PCR, and the TCRdb table lists in-frame clones only, not all of them. The sample shows over 25,000 clones, over 70% of them seen only once. This sample comprised unsorted PBMCs, obtained about 2.7 years after starting antiretroviral therapy. The receptors were gathered from a man younger than 45 with HIV.

V is TRBV7-9 and J is TRBJ1-1; no firm D call. This CDR3 contains 13 residues. CDR1 and CDR2 from the germline V gene are SEHNR and FQNEAQ (reference sequence). V dropped 5 bases and J dropped 5 bases, with 12 bases sitting between them. The CDR3 region has the DNA TGTGCCAGCAGCCCTGACGGATGGACTGAAGCTTTCTTT. It specifies CASSPDGWTEAFF.

This chain links TRBV4-2 with TRBJ1-2, with a weak D call TRBD1 (6 bases). Germline loops: CDR1 LGHNA, CDR2 YNFKEQ. The CDR3 has 14 amino acids. Between the trimmed V and J ends, which lost 3 bases and 3 bases, there was a span of 11 bases. CDR3 in DNA: TGTGCCAGCAGCCAGACCAGGGGCGACTATGGCTACACCTTC. It codes for CASSQTRGDYGYTF.

The rearrangement joins TRBV7-7 to TRBJ2-2, with a tentative D call TRBD2 (6 bases). The length of the CDR3 is 16 residues. Trimming left V 3 bases short and J 1 base short, with 12 bases between. Germline CDR1 reads SSHAT; CDR2 reads FNYEAQ (reference sequence). The CDR3 loop is CASSLFSGGNTGELFF. The CDR3 region has the DNA TGTGCCAGCAGCTTGTTTTCCGGGGGGAACACCGGGGAGCTGTTTTTT.

Concerning this clone itself: The junction shows a germline mismatch at one end, possibly a read error. The V gene is TRBV7-9, the J gene TRBJ2-4, with 7 bases identical to TRBD1. CDR3 length: 17 amino acids. Germline V lookup: CDR1 SEHNR, CDR2 FQNEAQ (reference sequence). As DNA, the CDR3 is TGTGCCAGCAGCCTAGCCCGGGACAGTGGCATCAAAAACATTCAGTACTTC. Translation gives CASSLARDSGIKNIQYF.

The chain employs TRBV19 and TRBJ1-5; 10 bases fit TRBD1. CDR1 is LNHDA, CDR2 SQIVND, per germline (reference sequence). The CDR3 runs to 16 residues. V was clipped by 4 bases and J by 6 bases; unmatched bases: 9. CDR3 sequence reads: CASSTGDRGAGQPQHF. The CDR3 region has the DNA TGTGCCAGTAGTACTGGGGACAGGGGAGCAGGTCAGCCCCAGCATTTT.

The chain carries TRBV2 and TRBJ2-5, with TRBD1 as a possible D gene (6 bases). V was pared by 6 bases and J by 1 base, with 15 bases between. The CDR3 is made up of 15 amino acids. Germline assignment: CDR1 SNHLY and CDR2 FYNNEI. In DNA, the CDR3 is TGTGCCAGCAGGCAGGGGACAAACATCCAAGAGACCCAGTACTTC. Protein product: CASRQGTNIQETQYF.

The chain couples TRBV5-1 to TRBJ2-7; possible D gene TRBD1, 5 bases. Trimming left V 5 bases short and J 0 bases short, with 15 bases between. Germline loops: CDR1 SGHRS, CDR2 YFSETQ. The CDR3 is 15 amino acids. The CDR3 DNA reads as TGCGCCAGCAGGATCCTGGACACGAGCTCCTACGAGCAGTACTTC. Its protein product is CASRILDTSSYEQYF.

The chain recombines TRBV6-1 with TRBJ2-2, with 9 positions matching TRBD1. The trim removed 8 bases at V and 9 bases at J, leaving 10 bases unmatched. The CDR3 has 14 amino acids. The V gene's germline CDR1 is MNHNS and CDR2 SASEGT. The DNA of the CDR3 is TGTGCCAGCGACATGACAGGGGGGCGGTGGGAGCTGTTTTTT. Encoded protein: CASDMTGGRWELFF.

This clone was seen a handful of times. CDR3 DNA: TGTGCCTGGAGTATGGGACAGGGAACTTTCTTT. Amino acids: CAWSMGQGTFF. The gene calls are TRBV30 and TRBJ1-1, with 9 bases aligning to TRBD1. Germline CDR1 is GTSNPN and CDR2 is SVGIG (reference sequence). The CDR3 totals 11 residues. The ends lost 2 bases at V and 12 bases at J; junction bases unmatched: 4.

V usage is TRBV19 and J usage is TRBJ2-1, with 10 bases matching TRBD2. This CDR3 has 15 amino acids. Trimming removed 5 bases from V and 5 bases from J; junction bases left unmatched: 6. Germline-derived CDR1 and CDR2 are LNHDA and SQIVND (reference sequence). The CDR3 nucleotides read TGTGCCAGTAGTCCCTCCAGCGGGGGGGACAATGAGCAGTTCTTC. Translation: CASSPSSGGDNEQFF.

This chain uses TRBV10-2 with TRBJ2-1; D is perhaps TRBD2 (5 bases). The V end lost 6 bases, the J end lost 1 base, and 7 bases lay between the germline ends. This CDR3 has 13 amino acids. CDR1 is WSHSY, CDR2 SAAADI, per germline. Written as DNA, the CDR3 is TGCGCCAGCAGGGACTCTTCCTACAATGAGCAGTTCTTC. This sequence encodes CASRDSSYNEQFF.

A few counts support this clone. This chain uses TRBV7-2 with TRBJ1-6, with 7 bases fitting TRBD1. V lost 4 bases to trimming and J lost 10 bases; unmatched junction nucleotides: 7. This CDR3 spans 14 amino acids. Germline CDR1 and CDR2: SGHTA and FQGNSA. In nucleotides, the CDR3 is TGTGCCAGCAGCTCCCCAGGGGGAAGGTCACCCCTCCACTTT. It codes for CASSSPGGRSPLHF.